This is a list of T cell receptor beta chains from one sample in a study of cytomegalovirus exposure and HLA in healthy donors. Clones were sequenced by immunoSEQ multiplex PCR, and TCRdb holds only the in-frame ones, with some missing. The table lists roughly 140,000 clones, 85% to 90% of them singletons. Sequencing was performed on PBMCs. The source of these receptors is a woman under 30 in good health and CMV-seropositive. The CDR3 runs from the conserved cysteine through the conserved F or W. The D gene is left open where the match is weak. Size values are once, few and many counts, or a class for expanded clones, and some rows have none.

clone size,J gene,D gene,V gene,CDR3 DNA,CDR3 protein
-,TRBJ2-5,TRBD1,TRBV6-1,TGTGCCAGCAGCCCGACAGGGTTAGAGACCCAGTACTTC,CASSPTGLETQYF
-,TRBJ1-4,-,TRBV6-1,TGTGCCAGCAGTGTTTTGTCAGGGCTTAATGAAAAACTGTTTTTT,CASSVLSGLNEKLFF
-,TRBJ1-1,-,TRBV10-3,TGTGCCATCAGTGACAGGCAAAACACTGAAGCTTTCTTT,CAISDRQNTEAFF
-,TRBJ1-1,TRBD1,TRBV15,TGTGCCACCAGCAGGGCCCCTGACAGGGATTCCACTGAAGCTTTCTTT,CATSRAPDRDSTEAFF
-,TRBJ1-1,-,TRBV27,TGTGCCAGCAACCAGAGGAGGAACACTGAAGCTTTCTTT,CASNQRRNTEAFF
-,TRBJ1-1,TRBD1,TRBV29-1,TGCAGCGTTGTCCTGGACAGGGTGAACACTGAAGCTTTCTTT,CSVVLDRVNTEAFF
-,TRBJ2-7,-,TRBV6-1,TGTGCCAGCAGTGACCTCTCCGAGCAGTACTTC,CASSDLSEQYF
once,TRBJ2-7,TRBD1,TRBV28,TGTGCCAGCCTGGGGGACAGGGTTTACGAGCAGTACTTC,CASLGDRVYEQYF
-,TRBJ2-7,-,TRBV27,TGTGCCAGCAGTATCAGGGTATCCTACGAGCAGTACTTC,CASSIRVSYEQYF
-,TRBJ2-7,-,TRBV7-2,TGTGCCAGCAGCTTATCCCCCGTACCTTTAGCCCCCTACGAGCAGTACTTC,CASSLSPVPLAPYEQYF
-,TRBJ2-7,-,TRBV11-3,TGTGCCAGCAGCTCCCACCACGGCGGGTCCTACGAGCAGTACTTC,CASSSHHGGSYEQYF
-,TRBJ2-2,TRBD2,TRBV19,TGTGCCAGTAGTATCGGGGGAGCGGGAGGAGGCACCGGGGAGCTGTTTTTT,CASSIGGAGGGTGELFF
-,TRBJ1-2,TRBD1,TRBV7-9,TGTGCCAGCAGCTTAAAAGTGGGACAGGGGGGCCGTAGCTACACCTTC,CASSLKVGQGGRSYTF
-,TRBJ1-1,-,TRBV4-3,TGCGCCAGCAGCCAAGATAGGAGAAATGAAGCTTTCTTT,CASSQDRRNEAFF
-,TRBJ1-2,-,TRBV28,TGTGCCAGCAGTTTAAGCGGTTTTGCGGGCTACACCTTC,CASSLSGFAGYTF
-,TRBJ2-7,TRBD1,TRBV5-6,TGTGCCAGCAGCCTAAAGGGACAGGGGGCAGGCGAGCAGTACTTC,CASSLKGQGAGEQYF
-,TRBJ2-1,TRBD2,TRBV11-3,TGTGCCAGCAGCTCACTGACTAGCGGGATATCCTACAATGAGCAGTTCTTC,CASSSLTSGISYNEQFF
-,TRBJ2-6,-,TRBV15,TGTGCCACCAGCTCTCGTAACTCTGGGGCCAACGTCCTGACTTTC,CATSSRNSGANVLTF
-,TRBJ2-5,TRBD2,TRBV6-1,TGTGCCAGCAGTGTATACGGGACTAGCGGGAGCTCGGAGACCCAGTACTTC,CASSVYGTSGSSETQYF
-,TRBJ2-4,-,TRBV27,TGTGCCAGCAGTTTAAGCTCAAAAAAAAACATTCAGTACTTC,CASSLSSKKNIQYF
-,TRBJ1-1,TRBD1,TRBV7-3,TGTGCCAGCAGTCCCACAGGGGGCAGTCAAGCTTTCTTT,CASSPTGGSQAFF
-,TRBJ1-2,-,TRBV9,TGTGCCAGCAGCGTTACGGGGAATGGCTACACCTTC,CASSVTGNGYTF
-,TRBJ2-1,TRBD2,TRBV29-1,TGCAGCGTTGAAGTAGCGGGGAACTCCTACAATGAGCAGTTCTTC,CSVEVAGNSYNEQFF
-,TRBJ2-4,-,TRBV11-1,TGTGCCAGCAGCGGAGGGGTAGCCAAAAACATTCAGTACTTC,CASSGGVAKNIQYF
-,TRBJ2-7,TRBD1,TRBV5-1,TGCGCCAGCAGCTTGGTCTGGGAAGGACAGGGTCTCTACGAGCAGTACTTC,CASSLVWEGQGLYEQYF
-,TRBJ2-2,-,TRBV7-2,TGTGCCAGCAGCCTAGGGGGAGCCGGGGAGCTGTTTTTT,CASSLGGAGELFF
-,TRBJ2-1,-,TRBV14,TGTGCCAGCAGCCAGGGGGCTGGTGAGCAGTTCTTC,CASSQGAGEQFF
-,TRBJ2-1,TRBD2,TRBV5-8,TGTGCCAGCAGCTTGCGCGCCGGGACTAGCGGGAGTAATGAGCAGTTCTTC,CASSLRAGTSGSNEQFF
-,TRBJ2-7,TRBD2,TRBV13,TGTGCCAGCAGCCAAAAGCGGGGCTGGGAGCAGTACTTC,CASSQKRGWEQYF
once,TRBJ2-5,TRBD1,TRBV5-8,TGTGCCAGCAGCTCCCGGGACAGGGGTCTTTTAGGAAGAGAGACCCAGTACTTC,CASSSRDRGLLGRETQYF
few,TRBJ2-3,TRBD1,TRBV29-1,TGCAGCGTTGAGCTGCGGGACAGGGGTACAGATACGCAGTATTTT,CSVELRDRGTDTQYF
once,TRBJ1-2,-,TRBV18,TGTGCCAGCTCACCACCTGTCCATTATGGCTACACCTTC,CASSPPVHYGYTF
-,TRBJ2-7,TRBD2,TRBV7-6,TGTGCCAGCAGCGATACGGGCGGCGTAGCGGGAAGCGAGCAGTACTTC,CASSDTGGVAGSEQYF
-,TRBJ1-2,TRBD1,TRBV16,TGTGCCAGCAGCTATCACGCAGGGGGCAACTATGGCTACACCTTC,CASSYHAGGNYGYTF
-,TRBJ2-1,-,TRBV11-3,TGTGCCAGCAGCCCCTCACTGGGCAGGGTATACAATGAGCAGTTCTTC,CASSPSLGRVYNEQFF
-,TRBJ2-1,TRBD2,TRBV2,TGTGCCAGCAGTGAAGAATTGGGACTATACAATGAGCAGTTCTTC,CASSEELGLYNEQFF
few,TRBJ1-2,-,TRBV7-9,TGTGCCAGCAGCCCGAGCGCCGGACTCTATGGCTACACCTTC,CASSPSAGLYGYTF
-,TRBJ2-7,TRBD1,TRBV11-2,TGTGCCAGCAGCTCCCAAGCCGGGACAGACTACGAGCAGTACTTC,CASSSQAGTDYEQYF
-,TRBJ1-3,-,TRBV10-3,TGTGCCATCAGTGAACCGCCCAGGACTGGAAACACCATATATTTT,CAISEPPRTGNTIYF
-,TRBJ1-2,TRBD1,TRBV6-1,TGTGCCAGCAATGGACAGGGGGTCTATGGCTACACCTTC,CASNGQGVYGYTF
-,TRBJ2-3,-,TRBV7-9,TGTGCCAGCAGCCCAACCGCAGGGAGCACAGATACGCAGTATTTT,CASSPTAGSTDTQYF
-,TRBJ2-5,TRBD2,TRBV11-3,TGTGCCAGCTCAGCGGGACCCCCGGAGACCCAGTACTTC,CASSAGPPETQYF
-,TRBJ1-1,-,TRBV7-9,TGTGCCAGCAGCTTAGGACACCCCATGAACACTGAAGCTTTCTTT,CASSLGHPMNTEAFF
-,TRBJ1-5,-,TRBV30,TGTGCCTGGAGTCGCGAGACCGCAGGGAATCAGCCCCAGCATTTT,CAWSRETAGNQPQHF
-,TRBJ1-5,-,TRBV19,TGTGCCAGTAGTATAAACAGTCTCAATCAGCCCCAGCATTTT,CASSINSLNQPQHF
-,TRBJ2-3,TRBD2,TRBV4-3,TGCGCCAGCAGCCTAGATTTTAGGGCTAGCGGAGGCACAGATACGCAGTATTTT,CASSLDFRASGGTDTQYF
-,TRBJ2-7,-,TRBV12-5,TGTGCTAGTGGTTTGGCCAAGGACAGTCGCTACGAGCAGTACTTC,CASGLAKDSRYEQYF
-,TRBJ1-5,-,TRBV19,TGTGCCAGTCGGAAACAGGGAACCAATCAGCCCCAGCATTTT,CASRKQGTNQPQHF
-,TRBJ2-7,-,TRBV9,TGTGCCAGCAGCCCCCGCCCCACTAACTCCTACGAGCAGTACTTC,CASSPRPTNSYEQYF
few,TRBJ1-1,-,TRBV25-1,TGTGCCAGCAGTGACGAAGGACAGCGGGGGAACACTGAAGCTTTCTTT,CASSDEGQRGNTEAFF
-,TRBJ2-3,-,TRBV28,TGTGCCAGTGCCAGATCATTCGGCACAGATACGCAGTATTTT,CASARSFGTDTQYF
-,TRBJ2-3,-,TRBV5-4,TGTGCCAGCAGCTTGTTCAGGCCCACAGATACGCAGTATTTT,CASSLFRPTDTQYF
-,TRBJ2-2,TRBD1,TRBV10-3,TGTGCCATTACCCCCGAGACAGGGGGCTCCCGGGGGGAGCTGTTTTTT,CAITPETGGSRGELFF
once,TRBJ2-5,-,TRBV2,TGTGCCAGCAGCCTACGACTAGAAGAGACCCAGTACTTC,CASSLRLEETQYF
-,TRBJ2-7,-,TRBV19,TGTGCCAGTAGTATGAGGGCAGATCCCTCCTACGAGCAGTACTTC,CASSMRADPSYEQYF